This T cell receptor (beta chain) was captured by sequencing in a study of cytomegalovirus exposure and HLA in healthy donors (dated by TCRdb to the late 2010s). Turning to the overall study: An earlier analysis of around 600 of the donors reported roughly 300 Gb of sequence data and 117 million unique TCR beta sequences from some 180 million T cells. Approximately 300 gigabases of sequencing data and around 87 million unique TCR sequences were included in an early release covering about 700 HLA-typed donors. The genetic ancestry cluster associated with self-reported Caucasian donors included 70% to 85% of the roughly 380 genotyped donors. The study aimed to test whether cataloging public T cell receptors could reveal signatures of past pathogen exposure. The study profiled the T cell repertoires of under 700 subjects by immunosequencing and related them to cytomegalovirus serostatus. In addition to the first cohort of around 670 subjects, a separate validation cohort of approximately 130 different subjects was used. To predict cytomegalovirus infection status, the study brought together high-throughput TCR immunosequencing, statistical association of individual TCRs with disease status, and machine learning. A later analysis re-examined previously published TCR beta repertoires from roughly 650 donors and added high-resolution HLA genotyping to investigate patterns of TCR occurrence. Rather than drawing on any new phenotypic data, the later analysis identified candidate immune exposures from TCR beta sequences and the way those sequences occurred across donors. An earlier analysis of 500 to 650 of the donors applied high-throughput TCR beta sequencing to assess whether each TCR beta V gene segment acted as functional or pseudogenic. Donor age, sex, ethnicity and CMV serostatus were compiled together with the repertoire data. In a later genetic analysis, genome-wide SNP genotypes for about 55% of the roughly 670 donors were used, and that subset was treated as a discovery cohort. All discovery cohort repertoires had been generated on a single sequencing platform. Both class I and class II loci were covered by HLA typing, at four-digit resolution. The number of typed donors differed by locus: about 620-630 for A, B, C, DRB1 and DQB1; about 520 for DQA1; about 600 for DPA1; and 400 to 480 for DPB1. Roughly 5 DR-DQ haplotypes were handled as single units for association and clustering, since linkage in the cohort was strong. Among almost 400 genotyped donors of the cohort, an average of around 240,000 unique TCR beta nucleotide sequences were sequenced per donor, around a sixth of them non-productive. The full study reports these points: According to a later analysis, most CMV-associated TCR beta chains appeared to be HLA-restricted, and the HLA associations seemed to be driven largely by CMV exposure. While some public TCRs were present in many individuals, most TCR sequences turned up only very rarely across donors. When HLA alleles, especially DR and DQ, strongly co-occurred, attributing TCR associations to individual alleles was difficult. Because counts were too low, roughly 17 rarely observed V segments, including chromosome 9 orphons, were left out of the earlier analysis of about 620 of the donors. At a false discovery rate of 0.05, a later analysis linked around 17,000 TCR beta sequences to specific HLA alleles. The study listed 164 TCR beta chains as associated with cytomegalovirus. Because HLA typing was unavailable for some donors at each locus, only the typed subset was used in association tests. Only TCR beta chains were sequenced in this cohort, and the absence of alpha or paired-chain data limited detectable features. A later genetic analysis reported fewer N-insertions in productive TCRs among donors in an Asian-associated ancestry cluster than the roughly 700-donor mean. The classifier was reported to diagnose cytomegalovirus status with high specificity and sensitivity in both the original and validation cohorts. In a later analysis, the rate of TCR association differed among HLA loci, with DRB1 alleles having the most associated TCRs and HLA-C alleles having the fewest. The only immune exposure information available for the cohort was CMV serostatus. A cluster of highly shared sequence variants was judged likely to represent a technical artifact of the sequencing pipeline. The authors suggested that the approach could potentially be generalized to other disease states and immunological phenotypes. In an earlier analysis of roughly 560 of the donors, most TCR beta V segments were observed in productive rearrangements about 87% or about 30% of the time, broadly matching IMGT annotations. A few of the identified cytomegalovirus-associated TCR beta chains were confirmed in vitro to be specific for cytomegalovirus antigens. A later analysis reported that several top co-occurrence clusters appeared linked to parvovirus B19, influenza, CMV and Epstein-Barr virus. Sequencing depth was assumed to be roughly uniform across donors in the presence/absence analyses, though that assumption may not hold. A later genetic analysis associated a missense DCLRE1C variant with V-gene and J-gene trimming of TCR beta chains, and an independent cohort replicated the association. A further reported finding was that TCR beta sequences accurately predicted the HLA-A and HLA-B alleles for most subjects in the first cohort. In a later analysis, HLA-associated TCR beta chains were found to be more clonally expanded and to have lower generation probabilities than equally common non-associated chains. Linkage disequilibrium might explain the correlated functional status among segregating V segments, but an unknown experimental factor could not be excluded.

The cohort consisted of 600 or so healthy bone marrow donors. At the time of sampling, all cohort members were nominally healthy, though unrecorded immune exposures were likely present. The donor tested CMV seropositive, placing the donor among the 310 or so seropositive members of the cohort. A peripheral blood sample was collected from each donor, and TCR beta sequencing was performed on peripheral blood mononuclear cells. The Qiagen DNeasy Blood Extraction Kit was used to extract genomic DNA from the blood cell samples. The library came from the immunoSEQ multiplex PCR assay. The multiplex PCR relied on a mix of 60 forward primers for TCR Vbeta segments and 13 reverse primers for TCR Jbeta segments. The CDR3 region of rearranged TCR beta genes was amplified from genomic DNA with a multiplex PCR assay. On the Illumina HiSeq System, the amplified TCR beta libraries were sequenced as 87-base-pair reads. The original pipeline was this. A later analysis tallied roughly 78 million unique TCR beta chains across the approximately 670 repertoires, and approximately 12 million of those chains were shared by two or more donors. Raw reads were error-corrected and collapsed into unique sequences by a nearest-neighbor algorithm in which closely related sequences were merged to remove PCR and sequencing errors. V, D and J gene segments were assigned by aligning CDR3 sequences to IMGT reference sequences. For a sequence to be retained, at least a six-nucleotide match to both a V gene segment and a J gene segment was required. A rearrangement counted as productive if the CDR3 had no stop codons and remained in frame with V and J, and every other rearrangement counted as non-productive. Following IMGT convention, CDR3 was defined as the stretch from the second conserved V-encoded cysteine to the conserved J-encoded phenylalanine. Sequences without an unambiguous match to a single V gene segment were excluded from the earlier analysis of several hundred of the donors. An earlier analysis of several hundred of the donors called V segments functional above 56.7% productive rearrangements and segregating when the between-donor standard deviation exceeded 5%. A statistical classification framework was developed to diagnose cytomegalovirus status using the catalog of TCR beta chain sequences. In a later analysis, V and J genes were assigned by comparing TCR nucleotide sequences against IMGT/GENE-DB human TR gene sequences. Using the TCRdist pipeline, a later analysis assigned CDR3 sequences along with most-parsimonious VDJ recombination scenarios. In a later analysis, each TCR beta chain was defined by its CDR3 amino acid sequence together with its V-gene family, and reads without a unique V-gene family were excluded. To address suspected cross-contamination and a sequencing artifact, a later analysis removed 592 highly shared, low-generation-probability nucleotide sequences. In a later analysis, a clonal expansion index was calculated for each public chain from normalized within-repertoire ranks of inferred template counts. A later analysis computed generation probabilities with a VDJ recombination model fitted to out-of-frame rearrangements, and checked the results against IGoR. A later analysis scored TCR-TCR, TCR-HLA and TCR-CMV co-occurrence with hypergeometric tests, applying a repertoire-size bias correction to TCR pairs. To estimate false discovery rates, a later analysis permuted the HLA or CMV assignments 20 times. In a later analysis, co-occurring TCRs were grouped using DBSCAN, with TCRdist sequence similarity added in when clustering inside HLA-allele-positive subsets. Repertoires with fewer than 30,000 or more than 120,000 public chains, plus five repertoires with anomalous nucleotide sharing, were excluded from co-occurrence clustering. Here the immuneACCESS table is served through TCRdb, limited to in-frame sequences with V and J called. Missing clones are a known gap in these copies; in checked studies unresolved V genes cover under half, and the rest lacks a known reason. V, J and clone size derive from that table, while D and trimming were established from the DNA sequence. Recorded for this sample are approximately 67,000 clones; roughly nine tenths of them occurred a single time. The top ten hold 12% of the sample.

In the case of this clone: There is no known antigen for this receptor. No much larger clonotype is one base removed from it; base qualities were not supplied.

This TCR was recovered from a woman in her twenties or thirties in good health and CMV-seropositive. The specimen sequenced was PBMCs.

The DNA sequence follows: TGTGCCAGCAGCTTGGCCCAGGGAGTCGCTAGGCGGGGTGGCTACACCTTC. Its amino acids are CASSLAQGVARRGGYTF. Recombination joined TRBV5-5 with TRBJ1-2; possibly the D gene is TRBD1, per 5 matching bases. CDR1 and CDR2, looked up from the germline V gene (reference sequence), are SGHKS and YYEKEE. Cut back by 0 bases and 7 bases, the V and J ends lie 22 bases apart. The CDR3 covers 17 residues, taking in both the cysteine and the phenylalanine. Only the CDR3 region is kept as DNA, spanning 51 bases read in frame from base 1.